Each of the 10 T cell receptor beta chains below was sequenced from the same sample in a study of control samples from healthy donors and cancer patients. Profiled with immunoSEQ multiplex PCR; TCRdb holds only in-frame clones, not every one. The table shows about 90,000 clones, with more than 85% occurring only once. Input material: blood. These TCRs come from a woman under 40 in good health.

This chain joins TRBV4-1 and TRBJ2-1; 10 bases align to TRBD2. CDR3 length: 15 residues. Germline-derived CDR1 and CDR2 are MGHRA and YSYEKL. V lost 4 bases, J lost 3 bases, and 3 bases stayed unmatched. The chain's CDR3 is CASSPGLADYNEQFF. The CDR3 DNA is TGCGCCAGCAGCCCCGGACTAGCGGACTACAATGAGCAGTTCTTC.

V is TRBV11-3 and J is TRBJ2-5; D not certain. This CDR3 region has 13 residues. V lost 2 bases, J lost 2 bases, and 6 bases lay in between. Germline-derived CDR1 and CDR2 are SGHNT and YENEEA. CDR3 nucleotide sequence: TGTGCCAGCAGCTTACTTAGACAAGAGACCCAGTACTTC. Amino acids: CASSLLRQETQYF.

The chain employs TRBV5-1 and TRBJ2-5, with TRBD2 matching 7 bases. Germline CDR1 reads SGHRS; CDR2 reads YFSETQ. CDR3 size: 16 residues. The junction had 8 bases not matched to a gene; V was cut back by 3 bases and J by 0 bases. CDR3 in DNA: TGCGCCAGCAGCTCTGGGCGGCGGGGGAACCAAGAGACCCAGTACTTC. Translation gives CASSSGRRGNQETQYF.

This clone is a singleton in its sample. The CDR3 spells CASSPSRPDEKLFF. As DNA, the CDR3 is TGTGCCAGCAGCCCTTCTCGGCCTGACGAAAAACTGTTTTTT. The chain uses TRBV9 and TRBJ1-4, with D unclear. The CDR3 is 14 amino acids. Germline-derived CDR1 and CDR2 are SGDLS and YYNGEE. The V end was cut by 4 bases, the J end by 8 bases, with 15 bases between.

The CDR3 here is CASSLEGDVAQPQHF. The CDR3, as DNA: TGCGCCAGCAGCTTGGAGGGGGACGTTGCTCAGCCCCAGCATTTT. The J gene is TRBJ1-5, the V gene TRBV5-1; possibly TRBD1 for D (6 bases). Trimming removed 0 bases at V and 6 bases at J, with 13 bases between. CDR3 length: 15 amino acids. CDR1 and CDR2 (germline): SGHRS, YFSETQ.

The V gene is TRBV6-5, the J gene TRBJ2-7; D possibly corresponds to TRBD2 (6 bases). Germline V gives CDR1 MNHEY, CDR2 SVGAGI. The CDR3 runs 13 residues. The ends were cut back, 4 bases at V and 0 bases at J, with 7 bases in the middle. CDR3 region: CASSWGDSYEQYF. The CDR3 DNA reads TGTGCCAGCAGTTGGGGGGACTCCTACGAGCAGTACTTC.

In DNA form, the CDR3 reads TGTGCCAGCAGCCGGAACGACAGGGGGGAGACCCAGTACTTC. Translated: CASSRNDRGETQYF. J is TRBJ2-5 and V is TRBV3-1 (or the pseudogene TRBV3-2); 9 bases map to TRBD1. J was trimmed by 5 bases and V by 4 bases; bases with no gene match: 5. The CDR3 length is 14 residues. Germline V gives CDR1 LGHDT, CDR2 YNNKEL (reference sequence).

The chain employs TRBV2 and TRBJ1-5, with D unresolved. CDR1 and CDR2 from the germline V gene are SNHLY and FYNNEI. V was cut by 4 bases and J by 10 bases, with 11 bases left in between. The CDR3 loop spans 12 amino acids. The CDR3 reads CASSGQAHPQHF. CDR3 DNA sequence: TGTGCCAGCAGTGGGCAGGCTCATCCCCAGCATTTT.

V is TRBV12-3 or TRBV12-4 and J is TRBJ1-5; no reliable D call. V shed 2 bases and J shed 5 bases, with 4 bases lying between them. This CDR3 is 12 amino acids long. CDR3 sequence reads: CASSLSHQPQHF. DNA for the CDR3: TGTGCCAGCAGTTTATCCCATCAGCCCCAGCATTTT.

The chain uses TRBV7-9 and TRBJ1-2; D not resolved. CDR3 size: 12 residues. Germline CDR1 is SEHNR and CDR2 is FQNEAQ (reference sequence). V lost 2 bases and J lost 3, with 4 bases in between. CDR3: CASSLFHYGYTF. The DNA for the CDR3 is TGTGCCAGCAGCTTATTCCACTATGGCTACACCTTC.